Each of the 22 T cell receptor beta chains below was sequenced from the same sample in a study of T-cell reconstitution after alpha-beta-depleted transplantation in children. Library preparation (for TCRbeta) was performed with unique molecular identifiers. TCRdb called the PCR reads again in MiXCR, with one record for every CDR3 protein. The sample has more than 500,000 distinct CDR3 sequences; about an eighth are singletons. Sequencing used PBMCs, mostly from graft donor cells, obtained 180 days after TCRalphabeta/CD19-depleted stem cell transplant. Source of these receptors: a female patient aged 2-15 years who had a stem cell transplant for aplastic anemia, so the T cells may come from the graft donor.

This clonotype was counted between two and nine times. The rearrangement uses TRBV15 and TRBJ2-5, with D perhaps TRBD2 (5 bases). The CDR3 contains 15 residues. V was cut by 0 bases and J by 5 bases, with 13 bases left in between. CDR1 is LNHNV, CDR2 YYDKDF, per germline (reference sequence). The CDR3 DNA reads TGTGCCACCAGCAGAGAAGGAACACGGAGGGAGACCCAGTACTTC. The encoded protein is CATSREGTRRETQYF.

This clonotype has just a few counts. The genes are TRBV6-5 and TRBJ2-2; D is ambiguous. Trimming cost V 2 bases and J 2 bases, with 6 bases left between them. Germline lookup yields CDR1 MNHEY and CDR2 SVGAGI. The CDR3 is 14 amino acids. The CDR3 bases are TGTGCCAGCAGTTACATCCCTAACACCGGGGAGCTGTTTTTT. Encoded protein: CASSYIPNTGELFF.

The sample holds a few counts of this clonotype. V gene TRBV9 combines with J gene TRBJ2-7; 7 bases agree with TRBD1. V trimming: 2 bases; J trimming: 2 bases; junction bases outside the gene matches: 7. Germline-derived CDR1 and CDR2 are SGDLS and YYNGEE. CDR3 length: 15 residues. This chain's CDR3 is CASSVTGTATYEQYF. The CDR3 nucleotides are TGTGCCAGCAGCGTTACCGGGACAGCAACCTACGAGCAGTACTTC.

The table lists this clonotype with a few counts. The V and J genes are TRBV5-1 and TRBJ2-1, with 9 bases that match TRBD2. Germline V gene sequence: CDR1 SGHRS, CDR2 YFSETQ. This CDR3 is built from 15 residues. V was pared by 0 bases and J by 7 bases, with 5 bases of the junction left unmatched. This CDR3 reads CASSLVGSGGNEQFF. CDR3 coding DNA: TGCGCCAGCAGCTTGGTGGGTAGCGGGGGAAATGAGCAGTTCTTC.

The chain is built from TRBV12-5 and TRBJ2-1, with 7 nucleotides matching TRBD1. Trimming cost V 1 base and J 1 base; bases outside gene matches: 7. From germline, CDR1 is LGHNT and CDR2 FRNRAP. This CDR3 comprises 17 residues. This CDR3 reads CASGLAFTGASYNEQFF. The CDR3 DNA is TGTGCTAGTGGTTTGGCCTTTACAGGGGCTTCCTACAATGAGCAGTTCTTC.

Many counts were recorded for this clonotype. The J gene is TRBJ2-3, the V gene TRBV4-1; TRBD1 agrees at 8 bases. The germline CDR1 and CDR2 sequences are MGHRA and YSYEKL. The V gene end was trimmed by 4 bases and the J gene end by 0 bases; junction bases not matched to a gene: 3. CDR3 length: 15 amino acids. CDR3 region: CASSPTGASTDTQYF. The CDR3 bases are TGCGCCAGCAGCCCGACAGGGGCGAGCACAGATACGCAGTATTTT.

Only a few counts were recorded for this clonotype. The chain couples TRBV6-2 or TRBV6-3 to TRBJ2-2, with 9 bases aligning to TRBD1. CDR3 size: 16 residues. V shed 4 bases, J shed 1 base, and the junction held 4 bases outside the gene matches. CDR1 is MNHEY and CDR2 is SVGEGT in the germline V gene. DNA of the CDR3: TGTGCCAGCAGTTCCCGGACAGGGGTGAACACCGGGGAGCTGTTTTTT. This sequence encodes CASSSRTGVNTGELFF.

This clonotype was seen a handful of times. The rearrangement links TRBV5-1 to TRBJ2-4; perhaps TRBD2 as D (6 bases). The CDR3 has 16 amino acids. Germline V CDR1 and CDR2: SGHRS, YFSETQ. V lost 4 bases to trimming and J lost 1 base, with 15 bases between them. DNA of the CDR3: TGCGCCAGCAGCCCCCCCGGGGGTGCGGCCAAAAACATTCAGTACTTC. Encoded protein: CASSPPGGAAKNIQYF.

About this clonotype: One end of the junction does not line up with germline, which may come from a read error. This chain uses TRBV2 with TRBJ1-2; D is undetermined. The CDR3 runs to 14 residues. The germline V gene encodes CDR1 SNHLY and CDR2 FYNNEI. The CDR3 reads CASSDGPANYGYSF. CDR3 bases: TGTGCCAGCAGTGACGGACCAGCTAACTATGGCTACAGCTTC.

The chain joins TRBV11-2 to TRBJ2-1; TRBD2 matches at 8 bases. CDR1 is SGHAT, CDR2 FQNNGV, per germline. J lost 0 bases, V lost 8 bases, and 9 bases had no gene match. CDR3 size: 16 residues. CDR3 bases: TGTGCCAGCGGGACTAGTTCCGCAGGCTCCTACAATGAGCAGTTCTTC. Encoded protein: CASGTSSAGSYNEQFF.

The chain links TRBV6-2 or TRBV6-3 to TRBJ2-1, with D possibly matching TRBD1 (6 bases). The ends were cut back, 6 bases at V and 1 base at J, with 16 bases in the middle. This CDR3 has 16 residues. Germline V CDR1 and CDR2: MNHEY, SVGEGT. The CDR3 sequence: CASRHRAEPSYNEQFF. Written as DNA, the CDR3 is TGTGCCAGCAGACACAGGGCTGAGCCTTCCTACAATGAGCAGTTCTTC.

V is TRBV20-1 and J is TRBJ1-1, with D perhaps matching TRBD1 (5 bases). Trimming removed 1 base from V and 1 base from J, with 10 bases in between. Germline V gives CDR1 DFQATT, CDR2 SNEGSKA (reference sequence). The CDR3 length is 14 residues. In nucleotides, the CDR3 is TGCAGTGCTAGAGCGCAGGACACGAACACTGAAGCTTTCTTT. This encodes CSARAQDTNTEAFF.

This clonotype appeared a few times. V gene TRBV5-1 combines with J gene TRBJ2-4, with 10 bases fitting TRBD1. CDR3 length equals 14 residues. The trim removed 6 bases at V and 11 bases at J, leaving 11 bases unmatched. In germline, CDR1 is SGHRS, CDR2 YFSETQ. In DNA, the CDR3 is TGCGCCAGCACCCTGGGGACAGGGGCGGTCGTTCAGTACTTC. Translated: CASTLGTGAVVQYF.

V gene TRBV19 combines with J gene TRBJ2-3, with 10 positions matching TRBD2. V lost 7 bases and J lost 0; bases outside the gene matches: 4. The CDR3 extends over 15 amino acids. From germline, CDR1 is LNHDA and CDR2 SQIVND (reference sequence). The CDR3: CASTGTSVSTDTQYF. CDR3 in DNA: TGTGCCAGTACTGGGACTAGCGTGAGCACAGATACGCAGTATTTT.

J is TRBJ1-2 and V is TRBV12-3 or TRBV12-4, with D perhaps TRBD1 (6 bases). The V end lost 6 bases, the J end lost 4 bases, and 21 bases lay between the germline ends. This CDR3 contains 16 residues. CDR3 bases: TGTGCCAGCAGCCCTGAGGGGGGGACTCAACCCTATGGCTACACCTTC. Its protein product is CASSPEGGTQPYGYTF.

This clonotype showed up just a few times. The rearrangement joins TRBV20-1 to TRBJ1-2; D gene unclear. The V end lost 5 bases, the J end lost 7 bases, and 14 bases lay between the germline ends. CDR1 and CDR2 (germline): DFQATT, SNEGSKA (reference sequence). The CDR3 totals 12 residues. CDR3 region: CSALIPFGGYTF. Here the CDR3 DNA reads TGCAGTGCTCTAATTCCTTTTGGTGGCTACACCTTC.

This clonotype occurred a few times. The V gene is TRBV6-1, the J gene TRBJ2-3; TRBD2 agrees at 9 bases. The CDR3 loop spans 15 amino acids. CDR1 MNHNS and CDR2 SASEGT come from the germline V gene. The V segment lost 2 bases and the J segment 0 bases; nucleotides outside the gene matches: 0. This chain's CDR3 is CASSELAGSTDTQYF. CDR3 in DNA: TGTGCCAGCAGTGAACTAGCGGGGAGCACAGATACGCAGTATTTT.

This clonotype occurred a few times. The chain has TRBV20-1 and TRBJ1-2; no firm D call. Germline V lookup: CDR1 DFQATT, CDR2 SNEGSKA (reference sequence). The CDR3 covers 13 residues. V shed 6 bases and J shed 4 bases, with 15 bases lying between them. The CDR3 spells CSASESGLYGYTF. The CDR3 coding sequence is TGCAGTGCCAGCGAGTCCGGGCTCTATGGCTACACCTTC.

This clonotype showed up just a few times. The chain joins TRBV7-9 to TRBJ2-3; TRBD2 aligns across 8 bases. J was trimmed by 3 bases and V by 3 bases; bases with no gene match: 5. Per germline, CDR1 SEHNR and CDR2 FQNEAQ (reference sequence). There are 15 residues in the CDR3. The CDR3 DNA reads as TGTGCCAGCAGCTTTCGGGAGGGCCAAACAGATACGCAGTATTTT. As protein: CASSFREGQTDTQYF.

In its sample, this clonotype was seen a few times. The CDR3 region has the DNA TGTGCCAGCAGTCTACAGGGTGGATTCCTTCTTGTGGAGACCCAGTACTTC. This codes for CASSLQGGFLLVETQYF. This chain connects TRBV28 to TRBJ2-5, with D tentatively TRBD1 (6 bases). Trimming cost V 5 bases and J 5 bases, with 24 bases left between them. The CDR3 covers 17 residues. Looked up from germline, CDR1 is MDHEN and CDR2 is SYDVKM.

V usage is TRBV20-1 and J usage is TRBJ1-5; D remains unclear. V lost 8 bases and J 0 bases, leaving 5 bases between the germline ends. The length of the CDR3 is 11 residues. Looked up from germline, CDR1 is DFQATT and CDR2 is SNEGSKA (reference sequence). CDR3 region: CSCGSNQPQHF. As DNA, the CDR3 is TGCAGTTGCGGTAGCAATCAGCCCCAGCATTTT.

This clonotype has only a few counts. The gene calls are TRBV20-1 and TRBJ1-3; no clear D. Germline CDR1 reads DFQATT; CDR2 reads SNEGSKA (reference sequence). The ends were cut back, 5 bases at V and 4 bases at J, with 9 bases in the middle. This CDR3 spans 12 amino acids. CDR3 protein: CSASRGGNTIYF. The CDR3 bases are TGCAGTGCTTCTCGGGGAGGAAACACCATATATTTT.